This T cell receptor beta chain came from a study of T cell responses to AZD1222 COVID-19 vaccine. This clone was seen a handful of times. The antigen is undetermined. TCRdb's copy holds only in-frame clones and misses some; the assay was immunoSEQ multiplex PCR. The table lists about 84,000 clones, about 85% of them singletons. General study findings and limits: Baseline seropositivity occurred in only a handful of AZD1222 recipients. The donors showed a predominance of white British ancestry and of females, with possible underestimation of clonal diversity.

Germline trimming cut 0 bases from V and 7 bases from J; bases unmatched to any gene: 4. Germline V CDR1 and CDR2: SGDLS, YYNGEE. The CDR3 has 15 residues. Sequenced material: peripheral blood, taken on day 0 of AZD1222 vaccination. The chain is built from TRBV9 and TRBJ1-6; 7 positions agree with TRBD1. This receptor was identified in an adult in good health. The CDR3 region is CASSVAQGKNSPLHF. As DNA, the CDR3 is TGTGCCAGCAGCGTAGCACAGGGGAAAAATTCACCCCTCCACTTT. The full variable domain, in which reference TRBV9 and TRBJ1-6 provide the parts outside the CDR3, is DSGVTQTPKHLITATGQRVTLRCSPRSGDLSVYWYQQSLDQGLQFLIQYYNGEERAKGNILERFSAQQFPDLHSELNLSSLELGDSALYFCASSVAQGKNSPLHFGNGTRLTVT.